This entry describes one T cell receptor beta chain. The antigen it recognizes is unknown. Base qualities are not provided; no much larger clone lies one nucleotide away. V is pared back by 4 bases and J by 6 bases, with 10 bases lying between the germline termini. The CDR3 covers 13 residues, taking in both the cysteine and the phenylalanine. Only CDR3 DNA remains: 39 bases, in frame from the first base. The germline V gene (reference sequence) supplies CDR1 MNHEY and CDR2 SMNVEV. This record comes from a study of CD8 T cells in Susac syndrome (dated by TCRdb to about 2019). Background for the entire study: Repertoire sequencing was used to test whether CD8+ T cell activation and differentiation in Susac syndrome was antigen driven. Here is what the overall study found, with its caveats: The number of individuals in the TCR sequencing and HLA analysis was acknowledged as relatively small.

Peripheral blood CD8+ and CD4+ T cells from healthy donors, Susac syndrome patients and multiple sclerosis patients were profiled by high-throughput TCR beta sequencing. The multiple sclerosis controls were treatment-naive patients whose relapsing-remitting disease, either stable or active, fulfilled the revised McDonald criteria. Bulk CD8+ and CD4+ T cells were purified by magnetic negative isolation, whereas CD8+ TEMRA cells were enriched by FACS. Blood was drawn into EDTA tubes, processed within 24 hours, and PBMCs were isolated by density gradient centrifugation. PBMCs destined for TCR sequencing were cryopreserved in liquid nitrogen and later thawed in a 37 °C water bath. Purity of sorted or isolated CD4+, CD8+ and CD8+ TEMRA cells was at least 90%. RNA was extracted using the RNeasy kit, and about 0.5 to 1 ug of the RNA was reverse transcribed with random hexamers. The immunoSEQ multiplex PCR assay, which covers 54 Vbeta and 13 Jbeta segments, was used to amplify TCR beta CDR3 regions. Bias from PCR amplification was corrected by using a synthetic template baseline for primer optimization and for computational correction. In the original analysis: Reads were assigned to V, D and J genes according to IMGT and analyzed in immunoSEQ Analyzer, with only productive sequences retained. Clonality was calculated as one minus the Shannon entropy normalized by log2 of the number of productive unique sequences. For each patient and control, public and private clones were evaluated among the 100 most prevalent clones. Susac-specific clones were defined as absent from healthy and MS cohorts, around 980 published viral clones and other ImmuneACCESS disease sequences. TCRdb took the public reads, trimmed them with fastp at Q25, ran MiXCR for clone calling and kept in-frame beta chains. Identical CDR3 protein sequences are pooled into one entry, listed with their most common genes and DNA. The V and J calls and clone size are TCRdb's, not the authors'. The sample yields about 210,000 distinct CDR3 sequences; 95% were counted once. Together, the top ten hold about 0.091% of the sample.

This sequence uses TRBV27 and TRBJ1-5, with no reliable assignment of the D segment. This receptor was taken from a human donor with multiple sclerosis. The sample consisted of CD4+ T cells from PBMCs. The encoded CDR3 is CASSWTGSQPQHF. The nucleotide sequence is TGTGCCAGCAGTTGGACCGGCAGTCAGCCCCAGCATTTT.